A selection of T cell receptor beta chains follows, all from one sample in a study of blood T cells in healthy people across ages. TCRdb fed the 5' RACE reads into MiXCR, producing one record per CDR3 protein. This sample has about a million distinct CDR3 sequences, with around two fifths found just once. The sequencing input was blood. The receptor source for this set is a man aged 18 to 29 in good health. The CDR3 runs from the conserved cysteine through the conserved F or W. Fields, in order: J gene, V gene, CDR3 protein.

TRBJ1-2,TRBV11-2,CASSPATGKGYGYTF
TRBJ1-2,TRBV6-6,CASSYREGLLNYGYTF
TRBJ2-1,TRBV4-1,CASSQVTGWNNEQFF
TRBJ2-3,TRBV7-3,CASSSLPSGTDTQYF
TRBJ2-1,TRBV6-2/TRBV6-3,CASSYADRADQFF
TRBJ1-2,TRBV12-3/TRBV12-4,CASSPGTGTNGYTF
.,TRBV6-5,CASSYWLGQETQYF
.,TRBV7-2,CASSFIFSTGSETQFF
TRBJ1-6,TRBV10-3,CAIRPDRGSSSYNSPLHF
TRBJ2-1,TRBV13,CASSLERDSGGQRGKQFF
TRBJ2-6,TRBV10-3,CAITQGQNLPGANVLTF
TRBJ2-1,TRBV20-1,CSEVDRAYNEQFF
TRBJ2-1,TRBV11-2,CASSFSGVKNEQFF
TRBJ2-1,TRBV12-3/TRBV12-4,CASSFHGGGGSYNEQFF
TRBJ2-3,TRBV29-1,CSATGDRFSIDTQYF
TRBJ1-2,TRBV29-1,CSPLYGYTF
TRBJ2-1,TRBV10-3,CAIRNGGDNEQFF
TRBJ2-3,TRBV4-1,CASSQVFRGGTDTQYF
TRBJ1-6,TRBV6-1,CASRGQGDSPLHF
TRBJ1-1,TRBV15,CATSRDLSNTEAFF
TRBJ2-1,TRBV7-2,CASSSQGRNEQFF
TRBJ2-3,TRBV6-5,CASSYGGTSGVFSTDTQYF
TRBJ1-1,TRBV29-1,CSVKGPNTEAFF
TRBJ1-6,TRBV12-3/TRBV12-4,CASSLEPYNSPLHF
TRBJ2-3,TRBV12-3/TRBV12-4,CASSLSTGGGTDTQYF
.,TRBV14,CASSQEDGTYNEQYF
TRBJ2-2,TRBV28,CASNQAGESNTGELFF
TRBJ2-5,TRBV20-1,CSASGLQETQYF
TRBJ2-1,TRBV6-2/TRBV6-3,CASSLKLYNEQFF
TRBJ1-5,TRBV12-3/TRBV12-4,CASKGAGQPQHF
TRBJ1-2,TRBV18,CASSPGLGRSYGYTF
TRBJ1-5,TRBV6-1,CASSQGSMSNQPQHF
TRBJ2-2,TRBV20-1,CSARDHRTGELFF
TRBJ2-6,TRBV10-3,CAIMRDSSGANVLTF
TRBJ2-4,TRBV20-1,CSARDQEGVGEQYF
TRBJ1-4,TRBV5-1,CASSFLTTNEKPFF
TRBJ2-5,TRBV7-9,CASLAYGNQETQYF
TRBJ1-2,TRBV9,CASSVLDSYGYTF
TRBJ1-5,TRBV7-7,CAPGRSNSYLGNQPQHF
TRBJ2-2,TRBV10-3,CAISEGLATGELFF
TRBJ2-3,TRBV24-1,CATSDSAQGNTDTQYF
TRBJ1-5,TRBV12-3/TRBV12-4,CASSLKAGRQPQHF
TRBJ2-1,TRBV18,CASSRTGIYNEQFF
TRBJ1-1,TRBV28,CASTSRRAEAFF
TRBJ2-1,TRBV12-3/TRBV12-4,CASTPGGGTKQFF
TRBJ2-5,TRBV20-1,CSARELRLAEETQYF